This is a list of T cell receptor beta chains from one sample in a study of T-cell memory formation after mild COVID-19. TCRdb processed the 5' RACE reads anew with MiXCR; each CDR3 protein has one entry. The table records fewer than 75,000 distinct CDR3 sequences, 12% of them present only once. The sample comprised PBMCs or a T cell subset sorted from them (not recorded which). These receptors all stem from a man aged 18 to 29 who had mild COVID-19 (a few samples of this study predate the infection). Cell type and time point are not known. The CDR3 runs from the conserved cysteine through the conserved F or W. Rows give clone size only sometimes, using once, few, many, or a class for an expanded clone.

clone_size,v_call,j_call,cdr3_aa
-,TRBV3-1,TRBJ1-5,CASSQGGGHQPQHF
-,TRBV4-3,TRBJ2-3,CASSQEYSVTQYF
few,TRBV9,TRBJ2-5,CASRPGWGGEETQYF
many,TRBV29-1,TRBJ2-5,CSVEVSGGETQYF
many,TRBV12-3/TRBV12-4,TRBJ2-5,CASSLYETQYF
-,TRBV10-3,TRBJ2-2,CAIRGRWSTGELFF
few,TRBV7-2,TRBJ1-3,CASSPDWYSGNTIYF
-,TRBV5-1,TRBJ1-1,CASSLTLGSTEAFF
few,TRBV5-1,TRBJ2-5,CASSLATGQETQYF
-,TRBV3-1,TRBJ2-5,CASSYGADPQETQYF
-,TRBV7-7,TRBJ2-1,CASSPRSGTETYNEQFF
few,TRBV5-5,TRBJ1-1,CASSLVTADTEAFF
few,TRBV7-2,TRBJ1-4,CASSPTRDEKLFF
-,TRBV5-5,TRBJ1-5,CASSPVGGSGNQPQHF
few,TRBV4-2,TRBJ1-3,CASSQEGTDENTIYF
few,TRBV19,TRBJ1-6,CAGGENSPLHF
-,TRBV12-5,TRBJ2-5,CASGLGERETQYF
few,TRBV24-1,TRBJ2-1,CATSAHPDRSENEQFF
-,TRBV6-2/TRBV6-3,TRBJ2-5,CASTRGLKETQYF
many,TRBV4-2,TRBJ2-2,CASSSRDENTGELFF
many,TRBV11-2,TRBJ2-2,CASSFQGAGELFF
-,TRBV25-1,TRBJ2-3,CASSPLPRVSDTQYF
few,TRBV5-4,TRBJ2-2,CASSFGGADTGELFF
few,TRBV3-1,TRBJ2-5,CASSQSYETQYF
-,TRBV6-5,TRBJ1-2,CASTPGENYGYTF
many,TRBV7-3,TRBJ2-2,CASSLGRGELFF
many,TRBV6-4,TRBJ2-3,CASSDGATDTQYF
-,TRBV20-1,TRBJ2-2,CSARVPENTGELFF
few,TRBV6-4,TRBJ1-5,CASNWTPYQPQHF
few,TRBV5-4,TRBJ2-5,CASSLPRLAGSETQYF
many,TRBV20-1,TRBJ1-1,CSARFPGGNTEAFF
few,TRBV6-2/TRBV6-3,TRBJ2-5,CASTLTEQETQYF
-,TRBV6-2/TRBV6-3,TRBJ2-1,CASSYSSAYSGSFSYNEQFF
many,TRBV20-1,TRBJ2-3,CSARDRAVGTDTQYF
-,TRBV6-5,TRBJ1-6,CASSYTFGSPLHF
many,TRBV5-1,TRBJ2-1,CASSLARDEQFF
many,TRBV7-2,TRBJ2-7,CASSLGLTPTDPYEQYF
few,TRBV27,TRBJ2-5,CASSFRGGETQYF
once,TRBV2,TRBJ1-1,CASSADTVLAEAFF
-,TRBV12-3/TRBV12-4,TRBJ2-2,CASRFLSGVNTGELFF
-,TRBV5-6,TRBJ1-2,CASSLSFVLRPGGGYTF
few,TRBV12-3/TRBV12-4,TRBJ1-1,CASSEGEGTEAFF
-,TRBV6-5,TRBJ2-5,CASAPVDSSQETQYF
many,TRBV9,TRBJ1-2,CASSVGGPIEGGYTF
many,TRBV6-5,TRBJ2-7,CASSYEGTLPYEQYF
few,TRBV10-2,TRBJ2-5,CASSEPLGLQETQYF
few,TRBV6-5,TRBJ1-1,CASSYYRRGSAFF
once,TRBV7-9,TRBJ1-1,CASSLNTGEAFF
few,TRBV12-3/TRBV12-4,TRBJ2-1,CASSPPGEGGEQFF
many,TRBV20-1,TRBJ2-5,CSGLRTSGQETQYF
many,TRBV5-5,TRBJ2-4,CASSLGVAKNIQYF